This TCR beta chain came from a study of blood T cell repertoires in COVID-19. The CDR3 runs to 12 residues. The V and J ends lost 2 bases and 4 bases respectively, with 3 bases between them. CDR1 is SGHTA and CDR2 is FQGTGA in the germline V gene. Sequencing was performed with immunoSEQ multiplex PCR; in TCRdb, only in-frame clones are kept and a portion is missing. The sample lists around 250,000 clones, around 90% occurring once. Clinical history as reported by participants underpinned cohort assignment. Sequenced material: PBMCs or T cells enriched from blood (not recorded which). The receptor's source is a woman in her thirties or forties who had been exposed to COVID-19. The J gene is TRBJ1-3, the V gene TRBV7-3; D remains unclear. The CDR3: CASSLGGNTIYF. For the CDR3, the DNA is TGTGCCAGCAGCTTAGGCGGAAACACCATATATTTT.